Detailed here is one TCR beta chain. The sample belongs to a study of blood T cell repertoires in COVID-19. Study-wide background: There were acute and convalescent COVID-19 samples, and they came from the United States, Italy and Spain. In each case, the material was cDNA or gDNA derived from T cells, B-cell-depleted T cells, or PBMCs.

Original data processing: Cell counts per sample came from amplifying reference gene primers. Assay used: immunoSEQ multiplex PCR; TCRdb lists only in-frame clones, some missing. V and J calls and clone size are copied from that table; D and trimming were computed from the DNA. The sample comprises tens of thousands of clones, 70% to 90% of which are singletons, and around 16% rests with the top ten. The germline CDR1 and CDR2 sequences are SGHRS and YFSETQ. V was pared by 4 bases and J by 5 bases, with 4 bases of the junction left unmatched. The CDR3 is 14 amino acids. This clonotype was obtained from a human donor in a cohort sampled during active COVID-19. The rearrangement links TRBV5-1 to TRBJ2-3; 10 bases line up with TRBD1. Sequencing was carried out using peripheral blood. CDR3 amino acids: CASSPDRGRDTQYF. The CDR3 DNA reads TGCGCCAGCAGCCCGGACAGGGGGAGAGATACGCAGTATTTT.